This TCR beta chain was documented in a study of T cells after yellow fever vaccination. Findings and limits, study-wide: Contaminants from the bulk population, in the form of abundant clonotypes, could be found in FACS-sorted repertoires. Some clonotypes were seen in both the CD4 and the CD8 compartments. These made up a small share and likely arose from convergent recombination.

Generation of TCR cDNA used 5'RACE template switching (which added a universal primer site and UMIs). One entry per CDR3 protein results from TCRdb running MiXCR on the 5' RACE reads. The data hold some 300,000 distinct CDR3 sequences, with approximately 8% observed a single time. The CDR3 is made up of 15 amino acids. Germline CDR1 reads LNHNV; CDR2 reads YYDKDF (reference sequence). The V gene end was trimmed by 9 bases and the J gene end by 4 bases; junction bases not matched to a gene: 12. This clonotype was observed many times. Its target is unknown. The J gene is TRBJ2-3, the V gene TRBV15; 8 bases fit TRBD2. This sequence originates from a man aged 18 to 35 who received the YFV17D yellow fever vaccine. This specimen was PBMCs, taken about 49 days after the first yellow fever vaccination. The CDR3: CATSGGGLGSDTQYF. CDR3 coding DNA: TGTGCCACGAGTGGCGGGGGGCTAGGTTCAGATACGCAGTATTTT.